These 25 T cell receptor beta chains came from one sample sequenced in a study of vaccination and CD4 T cells after COVID-19. These TCRs' antigens remain unknown. Sequencing of DNA taken from cultured CD4+ T cells relied on the Oncomine TCR Beta short-read assay. Each CDR3 protein is one row after TCRdb ran MiXCR on the PCR reads. The top ten hold approximately 21% of the sample, which has under 4,000 distinct CDR3 sequences, 20% to 25% seen once. Treatment: roughly 10-day PBMC culture with coronavirus spike peptide pools or control peptides (ViraFEST assay). What was sequenced was CD4+ T cells from blood, cultured in vitro. All receptors derive from a human donor who had recovered from COVID-19.

This chain joins TRBV20-1 and TRBJ2-3; 8 nucleotides align to TRBD2. This CDR3 contains 14 residues. V lost 3 bases and J lost 0; bases outside the gene matches: 2. The germline CDR1 and CDR2 sequences are DFQATT and SNEGSKA (reference sequence). The CDR3 DNA reads as TGCAGTGCTAGGACTAGCGAGAGCACAGATACGCAGTATTTT. Protein product: CSARTSESTDTQYF.

The gene calls are TRBV6-1 and TRBJ2-7; the D call may be TRBD1 or TRBD2 (5 bases each). There are 16 residues in the CDR3. V dropped 5 bases and J dropped 3 bases, with 20 bases sitting between them. Germline CDR1 is MNHNS and CDR2 is SASEGT. Here the CDR3 reads CASSPPEGRIRYEQYF. In nucleotides, the CDR3 is TGTGCCAGCAGTCCTCCCGAGGGACGGATTCGCTACGAGCAGTACTTC.

The CDR3 nucleotides are TGCAGTGCTATGGGCTCTGGAAACACCATATATTTT. Protein sequence: CSAMGSGNTIYF. The rearrangement joins TRBV20-1 to TRBJ1-3; D call uncertain. Deletions cut 4 bases from V and 0 bases from J, with 4 bases between. Germline lookup yields CDR1 DFQATT and CDR2 SNEGSKA (reference sequence). The CDR3 consists of 12 residues.

The gene calls are TRBV2 and TRBJ1-1; the D gene is possibly TRBD1 (6 bases). Germline loops: CDR1 SNHLY, CDR2 FYNNEI. The CDR3 covers 13 residues. Trimming removed 10 bases at V and 6 bases at J, with 18 bases between. This CDR3 is CATDRGAHAEAFF. DNA for the CDR3: TGTGCCACCGACCGGGGGGCGCACGCTGAAGCTTTCTTT.

This rearrangement joins TRBV12-3 or TRBV12-4 to TRBJ1-2; D gene uncertain. This CDR3 spans 14 amino acids. V lost 0 bases and J lost 4, with 9 bases in between. CDR3 region: CASSLAGSSYGYTF. The CDR3, as DNA: TGTGCCAGCAGTTTAGCAGGCAGTTCCTATGGCTACACCTTC.

In its sample, this clonotype ranks as medium-sized. The chain is built from TRBV12-3 or TRBV12-4 and TRBJ2-3; D is unclear. The ends were cut back, 6 bases at V and 2 bases at J, with 6 bases in the middle. This CDR3 spans 12 amino acids. CDR3 sequence: CASSHHTDTQYF. In DNA, the CDR3 is TGTGCCAGCAGCCACCACACAGATACGCAGTATTTT.

This clonotype was observed a few times. The chain joins TRBV7-8 to TRBJ1-5; TRBD1 might be the D (5 bases). The CDR3 consists of 15 residues. The germline CDR1 and CDR2 sequences are SGHVS and FQNEAQ. V was trimmed by 1 base and J by 2 bases, leaving 9 bases between them. In DNA form, the CDR3 reads TGTGCCAGCAGCTTAGGAGGGGTAGGCAATCAGCCCCAGCATTTT. It specifies CASSLGGVGNQPQHF.

By proportion, this clonotype is medium-sized. J is TRBJ2-1 and V is TRBV4-2; D gene uncertain. V was trimmed by 0 bases and J by 8 bases, leaving 11 bases between them. The CDR3 runs to 14 residues. Germline V gives CDR1 LGHNA, CDR2 YNFKEQ. The CDR3 region is CASSQDILGYEQFF. The DNA of the CDR3 is TGTGCCAGCAGCCAAGACATCTTGGGCTATGAGCAGTTCTTC.

This clonotype was seen only a few times. The chain is built from TRBV6-5 and TRBJ2-2, with 7 bases matching TRBD1. This CDR3 is 16 amino acids long. Germline V gene lookup returns CDR1 MNHEY and CDR2 SVGAGI. The trim removed 2 bases at V and 0 bases at J, leaving 3 bases unmatched. CDR3 nucleotide sequence: TGTGCCAGCAGTTACCCCGGGACAGCGAACACCGGGGAGCTGTTTTTT. Its protein is CASSYPGTANTGELFF.

In its sample, this clonotype was seen a few times. The chain carries TRBV6-5 and TRBJ1-4; possible D gene TRBD1, 6 bases. The CDR3 consists of 16 residues. The V end lost 0 bases, the J end lost 5 bases, and 13 bases lay between the germline ends. CDR1 and CDR2 from the germline V gene are MNHEY and SVGAGI. CDR3 DNA sequence: TGTGCCAGCAGTTACTCGAGCGGCAGGGGAAATGAAAAACTGTTTTTT. Translation gives CASSYSSGRGNEKLFF.

The rearrangement links TRBV7-2 to TRBJ1-5, with D perhaps matching TRBD1 (6 bases). The CDR3 consists of 16 residues. Germline loops: CDR1 SGHTA, CDR2 FQGNSA. V lost 1 base to trimming and J lost 5 bases, with 15 bases between them. The CDR3 loop is CASSLERFRGDQPQHF. The DNA of the CDR3 is TGTGCCAGCAGCTTAGAACGCTTTAGGGGGGATCAGCCCCAGCATTTT.

The genes are TRBV19 and TRBJ2-5; D assignment may be TRBD1 or TRBD2 (5 bases each). Between the trimmed V and J ends, which lost 7 bases and 11 bases, there was a span of 23 bases. CDR3 length: 14 residues. The germline V gene has CDR1 LNHDA and CDR2 SQIVND (reference sequence). In DNA, the CDR3 is TGTGCCAGTACCATAGGCGAGGGGATTGGGGAACAGTACTTC. Protein: CASTIGEGIGEQYF.

This clonotype was seen only a few times. The V and J genes are TRBV7-2 and TRBJ1-4; D remains ambiguous. In germline, CDR1 is SGHTA, CDR2 FQGNSA. The CDR3 totals 15 residues. V lost 5 bases, J lost 4 bases, and 14 bases lay in between. The CDR3 DNA follows: TGTGCCAGCAGCCGACAACGGCAAGTTAATGAAAAACTGTTTTTT. This codes for CASSRQRQVNEKLFF.

The gene calls are TRBV7-3 and TRBJ2-7; 9 bases are shared with TRBD1. V trimming: 5 bases; J trimming: 3 bases; junction bases outside the gene matches: 2. Germline loops: CDR1 SGHTA, CDR2 FQGTGA. The CDR3 length is 13 residues. CDR3 coding DNA: TGTGCCAGCAGCCCGGGACAGGGCTACGAGCAGTACTTC. Amino acid sequence: CASSPGQGYEQYF.

This sequence joins TRBV30 and TRBJ2-7; maybe TRBD1 (6 bases). CDR3 length equals 13 residues. Germline lookup yields CDR1 GTSNPN and CDR2 SVGIG (reference sequence). V shed 1 base and J shed 5 bases, with 12 bases lying between them. The CDR3 here is CAWSAGQYHEQYF. The CDR3 DNA is TGTGCCTGGAGTGCAGGACAGTACCACGAGCAGTACTTC. The variable domain in full, with the rest retrieved from reference TRBV30 and TRBJ2-7, is SQTIHQWPATLVQPVGSPLSLECTVEGTSNPNLYWYRQAAGRGLQLLFYSVGIGQISSEVPQNLSASRPQDRQFILSSKKLLLSDSGFYLCAWSAGQYHEQYFGPGTRLTVT.

This clonotype was detected only a few times. The chain carries TRBV5-1 and TRBJ2-1; 10 nucleotides line up with TRBD2. This CDR3 has 18 amino acids. J gave up 0 bases and V 4 bases, and 10 bases lay outside the gene matches. The germline V gene encodes CDR1 SGHRS and CDR2 YFSETQ. CDR3 DNA sequence: TGCGCCAGCAGCCACGGGACTAGCGCACGTTCCTCCTACAATGAGCAGTTCTTC. Residues: CASSHGTSARSSYNEQFF.

The sample holds a few counts of this clonotype. A single base separates this from a much larger clone, so it may be a read error. The rearrangement joins TRBV20-1 to TRBJ1-2; D remains ambiguous. The CDR3 is made up of 11 amino acids. Trimming removed 6 bases from V and 4 bases from J, with 9 bases in between. Germline CDR1 DFQATT, CDR2 SNEGSKA (reference sequence). CDR3 sequence reads: CSAGIAYGYTF. The DNA for the CDR3 is TGCAGTGCCGGGATAGCCTATGGCTACACCTTC.

This clonotype was seen only a few times. The CDR3 is CASSPSFYTEAFF. Here the CDR3 DNA reads TGTGCCAGCAGCCCATCTTTTTACACTGAAGCTTTCTTT. The genes are TRBV12-3 or TRBV12-4 and TRBJ1-1, with D unresolved. Trimming pared 6 bases from V and 3 bases from J, leaving 11 bases between. The CDR3 contains 13 residues.

This clonotype is termed medium-sized. The chain carries TRBV6-1 and TRBJ2-5; D is unclear. The CDR3 totals 13 residues. V was trimmed by 10 bases and J by 5 bases, leaving 17 bases between them. Looked up from germline, CDR1 is MNHNS and CDR2 is SASEGT. CDR3 coding DNA: TGTGCCACCCTTAGACAAGGTTGGGAGACCCAGTACTTC. As protein: CATLRQGWETQYF.

V gene TRBV11-3 combines with J gene TRBJ2-3, with 9 bases aligning to TRBD2. This CDR3 is built from 14 residues. Germline V gene sequence: CDR1 SGHNT, CDR2 YENEEA. J was trimmed by 6 bases and V by 2 bases; bases with no gene match: 3. CDR3 loop: CASSLNSGGDTQYF. The CDR3 region has the DNA TGTGCCAGCAGCTTAAATAGCGGGGGCGATACGCAGTATTTT.

This clonotype was seen more than once but under ten times. The chain couples TRBV5-1 to TRBJ2-7; TRBD1 or TRBD2 may be the D gene (5 bases each). The CDR3 length is 11 residues. Trimming took 6 bases from V and 4 from J, leaving 8 bases between them. Germline lookup yields CDR1 SGHRS and CDR2 YFSETQ. The CDR3 protein is CASKGEYEQYF. CDR3 bases: TGCGCCAGCAAAGGGGAGTACGAGCAGTACTTC.

About this clonotype: One junction end does not reproduce the germline sequence, and a read error may be involved. The chain is built from TRBV6-4 and TRBJ2-2; possible D gene TRBD2, 6 bases. This CDR3 spans 13 amino acids. CDR1 and CDR2 from the germline V gene are MRHNA and SNTAGT. Here the CDR3 reads CASRRVGTGGLFF. The CDR3 DNA reads as TGTGCCAGCAGGAGGGTCGGCACCGGGGGGCTGTTTTTT.

The chain carries TRBV6-2 or TRBV6-3 and TRBJ1-5; weak D call: TRBD1 (5 bases). V lost 10 bases, J lost 8 bases, and 15 bases lay in between. This CDR3 spans 12 amino acids. The germline V gene encodes CDR1 MNHEY and CDR2 SVGEGT. The CDR3 sequence: CAIRAPREPQHF. The DNA of the CDR3 is TGTGCCATCAGGGCGCCCAGGGAGCCCCAGCATTTT.

This clonotype appeared a few times. V gene TRBV10-3 combines with J gene TRBJ1-2, with TRBD1 identical over 7 bases. J gave up 1 base and V 7 bases, and 9 bases lay outside the gene matches. CDR3 length: 15 residues. Germline V gene sequence: CDR1 ENHRY, CDR2 SYGVKD. The DNA for the CDR3 is TGTGCCATCACAGGTGGACAGGATCTTAACTATGGCTACACCTTC. It specifies CAITGGQDLNYGYTF.

This clonotype qualifies as medium-sized (0.01 to 0.1%). The chain employs TRBV20-1 and TRBJ2-3; 12 bases map to TRBD2. V was clipped by 4 bases and J by 3 bases; unmatched bases: 11. Germline V lookup: CDR1 DFQATT, CDR2 SNEGSKA (reference sequence). The CDR3 covers 17 residues. CDR3 nucleotide sequence: TGCAGTGCTACCGGCCCTAGCGGGGGGGCGGGGACAGATACGCAGTATTTT. Translation: CSATGPSGGAGTDTQYF.